The 29 T cell receptor beta chains reported below all come from one sample, sequenced in a study of blood T cells in healthy people across ages. Combining a sample-barcoded 5' primer with a J-beta primer mix, a second PCR ran for about 7 to 12 cycles. TCRdb itself ran the 5' RACE reads through MiXCR, one entry per CDR3 protein. Of approximately 900,000 distinct CDR3 sequences in the sample, almost 30% were seen once. These records were also assigned to another study, of T cells of mothers and their children.

Sequenced material: blood. Every receptor here comes from a woman aged 40 to 55 in good health.

This clonotype was detected a few times. The chain joins TRBV6-6 to TRBJ1-5; D is undetermined. CDR1 is MNHNY and CDR2 is SVGAGI in the germline V gene (reference sequence). This CDR3 spans 14 amino acids. Trimming pared 6 bases from V and 0 bases from J, leaving 9 bases between. CDR3 nucleotides: TGTGCCAGCAGGTCGGGTTATAGCAATCAGCCCCAGCATTTT. It specifies CASRSGYSNQPQHF.

The sample holds a few counts of this clonotype. This chain links TRBV16 with TRBJ1-2, with no clear D. V dropped 0 bases and J dropped 4 bases, with 15 bases sitting between them. The CDR3 runs to 16 residues. Germline assignment: CDR1 KGHSY and CDR2 FQNENV. The CDR3 spells CASSQSLLAGGYGYTF. DNA of the CDR3: TGTGCCAGCAGCCAATCTCTCTTGGCAGGAGGCTATGGCTACACCTTC.

This clonotype was observed a handful of times. CDR3 in amino acids: CASSPTLGTQYF. CDR3 DNA sequence: TGTGCCAGCAGCCCGACCTTGGGGACCCAGTACTTC. The rearrangement links TRBV5-4 to TRBJ2-5, with D unresolved. This CDR3 has 12 amino acids. Germline V gives CDR1 SGHNT, CDR2 YYREEE (reference sequence). The V gene lost 4 bases and the J gene lost 7 bases, with 11 bases spanning the gap.

This clonotype was found a few times. J is TRBJ2-1 and V is TRBV5-1, with 9 bases lining up with TRBD1. This CDR3 contains 15 residues. Trimming at V came to 4 bases and at J to 7 bases, leaving 9 bases not matched to a gene. Per germline, CDR1 SGHRS and CDR2 YFSETQ. The DNA for the CDR3 is TGCGCCAGCAGCACAGGGGGCGCGGGATTGAATGAGCAGTTCTTC. Its translation: CASSTGGAGLNEQFF. Together with reference TRBV5-1 and TRBJ2-1, the CDR3 gives the full variable domain: KAGVTQTPRYLIKTRGQQVTLSCSPISGHRSVSWYQQTPGQGLQFLFEYFSETQRNKGNFPGRFSGRQFSNSRSEMNVSTLELGDSALYLCASSTGGAGLNEQFFGPGTRLTVL.

This rearrangement joins TRBV20-1 to TRBJ1-1; 9 bases map to TRBD1. The CDR3 spans 16 residues. Germline CDR1 DFQATT, CDR2 SNEGSKA (reference sequence). The junction had 5 bases not matched to a gene; V was cut back by 0 bases and J by 0 bases. In nucleotides, the CDR3 is TGCAGTGCTAGAGACGGGACAGGGATGATGAACACTGAAGCTTTCTTT. This codes for CSARDGTGMMNTEAFF.

This clonotype was seen a handful of times. This chain joins TRBV12-3 or TRBV12-4 and TRBJ2-2; weak D call: TRBD1 (6 bases). CDR3 length: 16 residues. V was cut by 5 bases and J by 3 bases, with 16 bases left in between. The CDR3 reads CASSPLQGTYTGELFF. As DNA, the CDR3 is TGTGCCAGCAGTCCTCTACAGGGAACGTACACCGGGGAGCTGTTTTTT.

The table lists this clonotype with a few counts. This rearrangement joins TRBV12-3 or TRBV12-4 to TRBJ1-6, with a tentative D call TRBD1 (5 bases). This CDR3 contains 15 residues. Trimming took 6 bases from V and 10 from J, leaving 19 bases between them. The CDR3 bases are TGTGCCAGCAGGAAAACCGGGACTCCGCGCTCACCCCTCCACTTT. Amino acid sequence: CASRKTGTPRSPLHF.

This clonotype showed up many times. The chain carries TRBV2 and TRBJ1-2; no clear D. From germline, CDR1 is SNHLY and CDR2 FYNNEI. V was shortened by 6 bases and J by 1 base, with 6 bases between the two germline ends. This CDR3 is 12 amino acids long. CDR3 amino acids: CASREDNYGYTF. The DNA for the CDR3 is TGTGCCAGCAGGGAGGATAACTATGGCTACACCTTC. The variable domain in full, with the rest retrieved from reference TRBV2 and TRBJ1-2, is EPEVTQTPSHQVTQMGQEVILRCVPISNHLYFYWYRQILGQKVEFLVSFYNNEISEKSEIFDDQFSVERPDGSNFTLKIRSTKLEDSAMYFCASREDNYGYTFGSGTRLTVV.

Many counts were recorded for this clonotype. This rearrangement joins TRBV20-1 to TRBJ2-7; 9 positions agree with TRBD1. The V and J ends lost 6 bases and 6 bases, in that order; junction bases with no gene match: 6. The CDR3 runs to 12 residues. Germline V gene data show CDR1 as DFQATT and CDR2 as SNEGSKA (reference sequence). Here the CDR3 DNA reads TGCAGTGCAGGGGACAGGGTGAGCGAGCAGTACTTC. As protein: CSAGDRVSEQYF.

This clonotype was found a few times. This chain connects TRBV20-1 to TRBJ1-5, with TRBD1 as a possible D gene (5 bases). The CDR3 covers 14 residues. V was shortened by 5 bases and J by 0 bases, with 11 bases between the two germline ends. CDR1 is DFQATT, CDR2 SNEGSKA, per germline (reference sequence). CDR3 nucleotide sequence: TGCAGTGCTGGGGCCGGGAATAGCAATCAGCCCCAGCATTTT. Translating gives CSAGAGNSNQPQHF.

In this sample, this clonotype turned up once. The J gene is TRBJ1-3, the V gene TRBV6-1; 10 nucleotides line up with TRBD1. V shed 5 bases and J 0 bases; nucleotides not matched to a gene: 7. The CDR3 totals 17 residues. Germline V gene lookup returns CDR1 MNHNS and CDR2 SASEGT. The CDR3 DNA is TGTGCCAGCAGTCGGACAGGGGGTCGTACCTCTGGAAACACCATATATTTT. It translates to CASSRTGGRTSGNTIYF.

The chain carries TRBV5-1 and TRBJ1-6, with D possibly being TRBD1 (6 bases). Trimming shortened V by 2 bases and J by 9 bases, and 12 bases separated the two germline ends. The CDR3 sequence is 14 residues long. Germline V gene data show CDR1 as SGHRS and CDR2 as YFSETQ. This chain's CDR3 is CASSFNRDSSPLHF. In DNA, the CDR3 is TGCGCCAGCAGCTTCAACAGGGATTCTTCACCCCTCCACTTT.

This clonotype has more than one count but fewer than ten. The V and J genes are TRBV20-1 and TRBJ1-1; no clear D. The germline CDR1 and CDR2 sequences are DFQATT and SNEGSKA (reference sequence). CDR3 length: 12 amino acids. Trimming took off 6 bases at V and 0 bases at J, with 8 bases between the two ends. The CDR3 sequence: CSAAYMNTEAFF. The CDR3 region has the DNA TGCAGTGCAGCGTACATGAACACTGAAGCTTTCTTT.

This chain uses TRBV19 with TRBJ2-3, with 11 bases matching TRBD1. The V gene end was trimmed by 3 bases and the J gene end by 4 bases; junction bases not matched to a gene: 0. Germline V gene data show CDR1 as LNHDA and CDR2 as SQIVND (reference sequence). The CDR3 is 14 residues long. This chain's CDR3 is CASSMGQGADTQYF. Written as DNA, the CDR3 is TGTGCCAGTAGTATGGGACAGGGGGCAGATACGCAGTATTTT.

This clonotype was counted only a few times. The chain employs TRBV15 and TRBJ2-1; tentatively, D is TRBD1 or TRBD2 (5 bases each). CDR3 length: 15 amino acids. The germline V gene has CDR1 LNHNV and CDR2 YYDKDF (reference sequence). The V gene lost 5 bases and the J gene lost 2 bases, with 13 bases spanning the gap. For the CDR3, the DNA is TGTGCCACCAGCCGAGGGGCTTCACCCTACAATGAGCAGTTCTTC. Translation: CATSRGASPYNEQFF.

The V and J genes are TRBV29-1 and TRBJ2-3; D call uncertain. Trimming cost V 0 bases and J 8 bases, with 3 bases left between them. The CDR3 consists of 10 residues. The germline V gene has CDR1 SQVTM and CDR2 ANQGSEA. Written as DNA, the CDR3 is TGCAGCGTTGAAGATGGTACGCAGTATTTT. This codes for CSVEDGTQYF.

The chain carries TRBV25-1 and TRBJ2-3; 7 positions agree with TRBD1. From germline, CDR1 is MGHDK and CDR2 SYGVNS. The V gene end was trimmed by 0 bases and the J gene end by 5 bases; junction bases not matched to a gene: 5. The CDR3 is made up of 15 amino acids. The CDR3 bases are TGTGCCAGCAGTGAATATTTGGGACAGAAAGATACGCAGTATTTT. It yields the protein CASSEYLGQKDTQYF.

Many counts were recorded for this clonotype. The rearrangement uses TRBV4-2 and TRBJ2-7; 11 bases agree with TRBD1. The junction had 3 bases not matched to a gene; V was cut back by 4 bases and J by 4 bases. The CDR3 covers 14 residues. Looked up from germline, CDR1 is LGHNA and CDR2 is YNFKEQ. The CDR3 bases are TGTGCCAGCAGCCCGGACAGGGGGCGATACGAGCAGTACTTC. This gives the protein CASSPDRGRYEQYF.

The table lists this clonotype with a few counts. A much larger clone sits a single nucleotide away, making a read error possible. This chain links TRBV20-1 with TRBJ2-3, with TRBD2 matching 7 bases. The CDR3 runs to 15 residues. V trimming: 6 bases; J trimming: 3 bases; junction bases outside the gene matches: 12. Germline loops: CDR1 DFQATT, CDR2 SNEGSKA (reference sequence). CDR3 in DNA: TGCAGTGCCTCCCACCTAGCGGAGACTACAGATACGCAGTATTTT. It codes for CSASHLAETTDTQYF.

The V call is TRBV20-1, the J call TRBJ2-7, with D perhaps given as TRBD1 or TRBD2 (5 bases each). CDR1 DFQATT and CDR2 SNEGSKA come from the germline V gene (reference sequence). This CDR3 has 13 amino acids. Trimming pared 7 bases from V and 1 base from J, leaving 14 bases between. The CDR3 sequence is CSVQGTMSYEQYF. The CDR3 DNA follows: TGCAGTGTACAAGGGACGATGTCCTACGAGCAGTACTTC.

V is TRBV7-2 and J is TRBJ1-2; D possibly corresponds to TRBD1 (5 bases). The CDR3 is 16 amino acids. Germline V lookup: CDR1 SGHTA, CDR2 FQGNSA. V was clipped by 8 bases and J by 7 bases, with 26 bases between them. CDR3 DNA sequence: TGTGCCAGCCGAGTGGGGCTAGGGAGGGGCTCCTCTGGCTACACCTTC. It codes for CASRVGLGRGSSGYTF.

This clonotype was seen ten or more times. The chain is built from TRBV28 and TRBJ1-2, with no clear D. Trimming took off 5 bases at V and 1 base at J, with 8 bases between the two ends. The CDR3 is made up of 13 amino acids. The germline CDR1 and CDR2 sequences are MDHEN and SYDVKM. The CDR3 DNA is TGTGCCAGCAGTCCGATTGGTAACTATGGCTACACCTTC. Amino acid sequence: CASSPIGNYGYTF.

The chain uses TRBV24-1 and TRBJ1-4; D gene unclear. Germline V gene sequence: CDR1 KGHDR, CDR2 SFDVKD. The germline V and J ends were trimmed by 3 bases and 7 bases, with 14 bases remaining between them. This CDR3 contains 15 residues. CDR3 in amino acids: CATSDAADRIEKLFF. The CDR3, as DNA: TGTGCCACCAGTGATGCCGCGGACCGGATTGAAAAACTGTTTTTT.

V is TRBV19 and J is TRBJ1-1; weak D call: TRBD1 (5 bases). Trimming took off 5 bases at V and 5 bases at J, with 18 bases between the two ends. CDR1 and CDR2 (germline): LNHDA, SQIVND (reference sequence). The CDR3 length is 15 residues. The CDR3: CASSPRGLPGTEAFF. CDR3 bases: TGTGCCAGTAGTCCCCGGGGCCTCCCGGGGACTGAAGCTTTCTTT.

A few counts support this clonotype. V is TRBV20-1 and J is TRBJ2-4; no definite D call. Trimming took 4 bases from V and 13 from J, leaving 20 bases between them. CDR3 size: 13 residues. CDR1 and CDR2 from the germline V gene are DFQATT and SNEGSKA (reference sequence). The CDR3 loop is CSATLGMYNEQYF. The CDR3 bases are TGCAGTGCTACCCTGGGGATGTACAATGAGCAGTACTTC.

The J gene is TRBJ1-1, the V gene TRBV5-1, with 7 bases lining up with TRBD1. Germline CDR1 SGHRS, CDR2 YFSETQ. Unmatched junction bases numbered 6, after V lost 2 bases and J lost 5 bases. The length of the CDR3 is 14 residues. CDR3 sequence reads: CASSFRQGGTEAFF. The CDR3 DNA reads TGCGCCAGCAGCTTCCGACAGGGTGGGACTGAAGCTTTCTTT.

The chain employs TRBV20-1 and TRBJ2-1; D may correspond to TRBD1 or TRBD2 (5 bases each). Deletions cut 6 bases from V and 0 bases from J, with 15 bases between. Germline loops: CDR1 DFQATT, CDR2 SNEGSKA (reference sequence). CDR3 size: 15 residues. This chain's CDR3 is CSAGRGRISYNEQFF. CDR3 coding DNA: TGCAGTGCCGGCCGGGGACGTATCTCCTACAATGAGCAGTTCTTC.

This clonotype came up a few times. The rearrangement links TRBV9 to TRBJ2-1; D is uncertain. Germline-derived CDR1 and CDR2 are SGDLS and YYNGEE. The CDR3 loop spans 16 amino acids. V was pared by 3 bases and J by 7 bases, with 20 bases between. The CDR3 loop reads CASSASGPRPNNEQFF. The CDR3 DNA reads as TGTGCCAGCAGCGCAAGTGGGCCCCGGCCTAATAATGAGCAGTTCTTC.

Many counts were recorded for this clonotype. CDR3 coding DNA: TGTGCCAGCAGCGTAGTTTGGGAATCCGAGCAGTACTTC. Amino acids: CASSVVWESEQYF. V and J are TRBV9 and TRBJ2-5; D is undetermined. Matching the DNA end better, TRBJ2-7 makes the J call doubtful. Germline assignment: CDR1 SGDLS and CDR2 YYNGEE. The CDR3 is made up of 13 amino acids.